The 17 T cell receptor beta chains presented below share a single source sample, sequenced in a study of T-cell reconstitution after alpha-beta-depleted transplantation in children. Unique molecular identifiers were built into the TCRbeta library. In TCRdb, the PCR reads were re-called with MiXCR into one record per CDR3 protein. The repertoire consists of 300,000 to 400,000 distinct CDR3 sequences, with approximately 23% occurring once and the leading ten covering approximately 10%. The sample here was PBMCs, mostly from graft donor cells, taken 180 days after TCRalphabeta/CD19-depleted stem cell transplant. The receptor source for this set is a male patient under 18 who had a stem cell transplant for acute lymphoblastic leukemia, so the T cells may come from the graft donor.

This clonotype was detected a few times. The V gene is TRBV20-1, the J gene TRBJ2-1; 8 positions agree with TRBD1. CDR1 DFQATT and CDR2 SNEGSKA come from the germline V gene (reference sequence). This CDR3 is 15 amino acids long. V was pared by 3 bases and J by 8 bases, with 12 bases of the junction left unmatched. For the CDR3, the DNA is TGCAGTGCTAGTCAATGGGACAGGTGGAGAGATGAGCAGTTCTTC. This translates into CSASQWDRWRDEQFF.

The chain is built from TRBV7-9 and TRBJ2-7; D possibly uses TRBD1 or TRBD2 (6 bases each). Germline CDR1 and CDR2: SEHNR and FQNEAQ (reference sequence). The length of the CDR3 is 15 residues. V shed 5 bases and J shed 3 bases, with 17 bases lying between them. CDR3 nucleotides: TGTGCCAGCAGCGAAGGGAGACTAGGGGGCTACGAGCAGTACTTC. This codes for CASSEGRLGGYEQYF.

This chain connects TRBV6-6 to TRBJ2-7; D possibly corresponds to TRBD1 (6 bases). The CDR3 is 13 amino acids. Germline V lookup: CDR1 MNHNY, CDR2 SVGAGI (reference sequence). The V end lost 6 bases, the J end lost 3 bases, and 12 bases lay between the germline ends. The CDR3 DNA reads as TGTGCCAGCAGGGGCACACAGGGCTACGAGCAGTACTTC. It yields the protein CASRGTQGYEQYF.

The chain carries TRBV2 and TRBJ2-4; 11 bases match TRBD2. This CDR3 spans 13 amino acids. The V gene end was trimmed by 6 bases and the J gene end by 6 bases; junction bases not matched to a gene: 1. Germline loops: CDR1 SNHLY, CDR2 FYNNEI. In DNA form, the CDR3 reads TGTGCCAGCAGCCTAGCGGGAGGAAACATTCAGTACTTC. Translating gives CASSLAGGNIQYF.

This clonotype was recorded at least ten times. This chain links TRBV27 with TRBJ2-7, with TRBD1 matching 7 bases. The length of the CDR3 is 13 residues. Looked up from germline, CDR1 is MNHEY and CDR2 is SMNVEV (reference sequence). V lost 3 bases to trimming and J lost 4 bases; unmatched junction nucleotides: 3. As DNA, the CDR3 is TGTGCCAGCAGTTTCGCCAGGGGGTACGAGCAGTACTTC. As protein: CASSFARGYEQYF.

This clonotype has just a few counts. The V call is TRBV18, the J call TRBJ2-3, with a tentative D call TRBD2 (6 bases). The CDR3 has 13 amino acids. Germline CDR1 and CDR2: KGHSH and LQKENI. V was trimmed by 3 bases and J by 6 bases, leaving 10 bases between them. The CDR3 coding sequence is TGTGCCAGCTCACCTAGACTAGGGGATACGCAGTATTTT. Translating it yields CASSPRLGDTQYF.

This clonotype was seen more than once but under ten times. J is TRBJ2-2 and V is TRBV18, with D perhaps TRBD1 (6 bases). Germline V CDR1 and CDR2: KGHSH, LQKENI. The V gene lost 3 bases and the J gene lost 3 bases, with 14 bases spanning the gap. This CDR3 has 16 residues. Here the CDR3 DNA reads TGTGCCAGCTCACCCCCTGTACAGGGCTACACCGGGGAGCTGTTTTTT. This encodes CASSPPVQGYTGELFF. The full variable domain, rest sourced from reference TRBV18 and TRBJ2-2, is NAGVMQNPRHLVRRRGQEARLRCSPMKGHSHVYWYRQLPEEGLKFMVYLQKENIIDESGMPKERFSAEFPKEGPSILRIQQVVRGDSAAYFCASSPPVQGYTGELFFGEGSRLTVL.

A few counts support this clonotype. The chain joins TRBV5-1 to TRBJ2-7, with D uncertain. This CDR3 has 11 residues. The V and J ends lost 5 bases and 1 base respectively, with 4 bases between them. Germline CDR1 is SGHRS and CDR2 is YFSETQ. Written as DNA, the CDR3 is TGCGCCAGCAGGGTGTCCTACGAGCAGTACTTC. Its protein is CASRVSYEQYF.

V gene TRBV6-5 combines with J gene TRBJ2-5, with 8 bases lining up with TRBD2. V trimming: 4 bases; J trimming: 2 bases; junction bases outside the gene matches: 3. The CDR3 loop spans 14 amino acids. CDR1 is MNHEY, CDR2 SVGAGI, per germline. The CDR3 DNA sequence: TGTGCCAGCAGTTCCCGGGGGGGGCAAGAGACCCAGTACTTC. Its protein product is CASSSRGGQETQYF.

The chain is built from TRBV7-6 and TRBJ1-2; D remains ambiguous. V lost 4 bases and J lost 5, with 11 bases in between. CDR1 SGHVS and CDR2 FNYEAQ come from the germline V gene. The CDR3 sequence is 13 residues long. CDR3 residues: CASSSGGFYGYTF. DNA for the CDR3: TGTGCCAGCAGCTCAGGAGGGTTTTATGGCTACACCTTC.

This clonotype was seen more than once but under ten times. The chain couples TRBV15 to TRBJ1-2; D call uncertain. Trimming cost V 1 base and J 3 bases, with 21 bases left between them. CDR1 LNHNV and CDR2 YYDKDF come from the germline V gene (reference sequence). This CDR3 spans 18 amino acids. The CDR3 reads CATSRGLPSVGRHYGYTF. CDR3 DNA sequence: TGTGCCACCAGCAGAGGTCTTCCTTCGGTTGGGCGTCACTATGGCTACACCTTC.

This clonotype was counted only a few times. CDR3 residues: CASSPETGALAGENFF. The CDR3 DNA is TGTGCCAGCAGTCCTGAGACAGGGGCCCTAGCGGGAGAGAATTTCTTC. The rearrangement joins TRBV6-1 to TRBJ2-1, with 10 bases aligning to TRBD2. The CDR3 has 16 amino acids. Germline V gene sequence: CDR1 MNHNS, CDR2 SASEGT. V was clipped by 5 bases and J by 16 bases; unmatched bases: 20.

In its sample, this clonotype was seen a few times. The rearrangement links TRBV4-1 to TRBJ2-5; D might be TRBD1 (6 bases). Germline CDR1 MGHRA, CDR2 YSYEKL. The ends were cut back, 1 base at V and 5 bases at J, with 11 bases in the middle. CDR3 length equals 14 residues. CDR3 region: CASSQVWGHETQYF. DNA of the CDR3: TGCGCCAGCAGCCAAGTGTGGGGGCACGAGACCCAGTACTTC.

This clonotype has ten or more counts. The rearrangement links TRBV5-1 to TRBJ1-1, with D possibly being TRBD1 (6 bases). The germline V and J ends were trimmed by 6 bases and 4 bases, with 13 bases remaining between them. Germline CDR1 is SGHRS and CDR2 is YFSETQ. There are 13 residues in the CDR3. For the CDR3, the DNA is TGCGCCAGCACCCGGATAGGGGGCACTGAAGCTTTCTTT. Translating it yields CASTRIGGTEAFF.

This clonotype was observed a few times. The CDR3 DNA is TGTGCCAGCAGTCGACTAGCGGGAGGCGACACAGATACGCAGTATTTT. It codes for CASSRLAGGDTDTQYF. The chain links TRBV27 to TRBJ2-3, with 13 bases aligning to TRBD2. The germline V gene has CDR1 MNHEY and CDR2 SMNVEV (reference sequence). V shed 5 bases and J 2 bases; nucleotides not matched to a gene: 4. CDR3 length: 16 residues.

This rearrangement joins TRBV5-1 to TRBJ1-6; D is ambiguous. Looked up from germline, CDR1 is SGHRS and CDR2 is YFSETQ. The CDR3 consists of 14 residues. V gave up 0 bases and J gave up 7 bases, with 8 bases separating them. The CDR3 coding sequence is TGCGCCAGCAGCTTGGTGGAGGGCAATTCACCCCTCCACTTT. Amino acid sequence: CASSLVEGNSPLHF.

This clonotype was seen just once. CDR3 nucleotides: TGTGCCAGCAGCTTAACGCCCCGGTACGAGCAGTACTTC. The encoded protein is CASSLTPRYEQYF. The J gene is TRBJ2-7, the V gene TRBV7-3; no definite D call. The CDR3 spans 13 residues. From germline, CDR1 is SGHTA and CDR2 FQGTGA. With 0 bases removed from V and 4 bases from J, the gap between germline ends came to 7 bases. Drawing the rest from reference TRBV7-3 and TRBJ2-7, the complete variable domain is GAGVSQTPSNKVTEKGKYVELRCDPISGHTALYWYRQSLGQGPEFLIYFQGTGAADDSGLPNDRFFAVRPEGSVSTLKIQRTERGDSAVYLCASSLTPRYEQYFGPGTRLTVT.